This TCR beta chain was sequenced during a study of cytomegalovirus exposure and HLA in healthy donors. Findings and limits, study-wide: Analysis performed later showed TCR beta chains linked to HLA being more clonally expanded than equally common others. Serostatus for CMV was the only available immune exposure information.

PCR primers comprised 60 Vbeta and 13 Jbeta primers. Profiling relied on immunoSEQ multiplex PCR, and the TCRdb table lists in-frame clones only, not all of them. The sample lists approximately 150,000 clones, roughly 77% occurring once. From germline, CDR1 is SNHLY and CDR2 FYNNEI. CDR3 length: 13 amino acids. With 8 bases clipped from V and 0 bases from J, the junction kept 3 bases outside the gene matches. Note on this clone: Its antigen remains unidentified.

Nominally healthy donors provided the samples, though records likely missed some immune exposures. This clonotype originated in a woman between 35 and 50 years old in good health and CMV-seropositive. The chain is built from TRBV2 and TRBJ1-1, with 7 bases fitting TRBD1. The sample taken for sequencing was PBMCs. CDR3 amino acids: CASGTEMNTEAFF. The CDR3 DNA follows: TGTGCCAGCGGGACAGAGATGAACACTGAAGCTTTCTTT.